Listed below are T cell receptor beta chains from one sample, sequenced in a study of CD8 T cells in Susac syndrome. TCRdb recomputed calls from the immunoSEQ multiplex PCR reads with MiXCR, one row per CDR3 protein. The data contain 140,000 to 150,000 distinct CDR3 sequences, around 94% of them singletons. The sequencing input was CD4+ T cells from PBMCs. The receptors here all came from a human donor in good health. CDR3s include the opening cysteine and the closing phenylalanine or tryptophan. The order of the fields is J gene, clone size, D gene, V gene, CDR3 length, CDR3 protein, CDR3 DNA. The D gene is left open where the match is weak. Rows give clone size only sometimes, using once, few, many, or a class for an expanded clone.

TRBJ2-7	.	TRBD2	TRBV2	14	CASKAGGGAYEQYF	TGTGCCAGCAAAGCGGGAGGGGGGGCATACGAGCAGTACTTC
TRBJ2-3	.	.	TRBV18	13	CASSAQGLDTQYF	TGTGCCAGCTCAGCACAGGGTTTGGATACGCAGTATTTT
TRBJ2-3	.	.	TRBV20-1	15	CSARLTTAVADTQYF	TGCAGTGCTAGACTGACCACGGCTGTGGCAGATACGCAGTATTTT
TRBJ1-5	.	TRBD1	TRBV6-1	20	CASSERKTRIDRGPNQPQHF	TGTGCCAGCAGTGAACGGAAAACCCGGATCGACAGGGGGCCCAATCAGCCCCAGCATTTT
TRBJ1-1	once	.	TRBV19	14	CASMGSSWNTEAFF	TGTGCCAGTATGGGGTCATCCTGGAACACTGAAGCTTTCTTT
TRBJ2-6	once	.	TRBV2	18	CASSEPVGRVLGANVLTF	TGTGCCAGCAGTGAACCCGTCGGGCGGGTCCTCGGGGCCAACGTCCTGACTTTC
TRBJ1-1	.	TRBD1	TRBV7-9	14	CASSLATGTTEAFF	TGTGCCAGCAGCTTAGCGACAGGGACCACTGAAGCTTTCTTT
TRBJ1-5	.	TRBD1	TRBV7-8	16	CASSLDRVVRGQPQHF	TGTGCCAGCAGCTTGGACAGGGTAGTAAGGGGTCAGCCCCAGCATTTT
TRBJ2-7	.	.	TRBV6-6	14	CASSYTTRSYEQYF	TGTGCCAGCAGTTATACTACCCGCTCCTACGAGCAGTACTTC
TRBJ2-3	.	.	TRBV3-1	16	CASSQGTGVGADTQYF	TGTGCCAGCAGCCAAGGTACGGGAGTGGGCGCAGATACGCAGTATTTT
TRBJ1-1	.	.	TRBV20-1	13	CSARGISNTEAFF	TGCAGTGCTAGGGGAATATCGAACACTGAAGCTTTCTTT
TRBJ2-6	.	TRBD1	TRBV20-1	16	CSAVDRDHSGANVLTF	TGCAGTGCTGTAGACAGGGATCACTCTGGGGCCAACGTCCTGACTTTC
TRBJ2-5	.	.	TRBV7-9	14	CASSFGGMTETQCF	TGTGCCAGCAGCTTCGGTGGGATGACGGAGACCCAGTGCTTC
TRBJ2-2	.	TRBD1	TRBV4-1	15	CASSHFTGVTGELFF	TGCGCCAGCAGCCATTTCACAGGGGTCACCGGGGAGCTGTTTTTT
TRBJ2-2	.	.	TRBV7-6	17	CASSQGSTSVYTGELFF	TGTGCCAGCAGCCAGGGGTCAACTAGCGTTTACACCGGGGAGCTGTTTTTT
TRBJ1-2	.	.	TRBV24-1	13	CATSDPQGGILTF	TGTGCCACCAGTGACCCACAAGGGGGGATCCTCACCTTC
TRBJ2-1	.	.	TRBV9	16	CASSPYGTFPYNEQFF	TGTGCCAGCAGCCCCTACGGGACTTTCCCCTACAATGAGCAGTTCTTC
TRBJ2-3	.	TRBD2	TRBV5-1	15	CASSLEAGVGDTQYF	TGCGCCAGCAGCTTGGAAGCGGGAGTGGGAGATACGCAGTATTTT
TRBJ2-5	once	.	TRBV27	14	CASSLWGYGETQYF	TGTGCCAGCAGTTTATGGGGGTATGGAGAGACCCAGTACTTC
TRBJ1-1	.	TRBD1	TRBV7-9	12	CASSVRGAEAFF	TGTGCCAGCAGCGTCAGGGGGGCTGAAGCTTTCTTT
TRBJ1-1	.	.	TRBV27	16	CASSTPRRGRDTEAFF	TGTGCCAGCAGTACCCCTCGCCGAGGTCGGGACACTGAAGCTTTCTTT
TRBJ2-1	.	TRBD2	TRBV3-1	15	CASRRTSGRINEQFF	TGTGCCAGCAGGCGTACTAGCGGGCGCATCAATGAGCAGTTCTTC
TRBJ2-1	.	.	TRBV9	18	CASSVGYWSVPPYNEQFF	TGTGCCAGCAGCGTAGGATATTGGTCGGTGCCTCCCTACAATGAGCAGTTCTTC
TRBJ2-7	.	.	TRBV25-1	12	CASSDWVGEQYF	TGTGCCAGCAGTGATTGGGTGGGGGAGCAGTACTTC
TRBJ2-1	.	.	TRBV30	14	CAWSVDFGGSEQFF	TGTGCCTGGAGTGTGGATTTCGGGGGCAGTGAGCAGTTCTTC
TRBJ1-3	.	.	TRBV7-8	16	CASSFGTTSSGNTIYF	TGTGCCAGCAGCTTCGGGACTACTTCCTCTGGAAACACCATATATTTT
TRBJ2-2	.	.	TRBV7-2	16	CASSPPPNPGAGELFF	TGTGCCAGCAGCCCCCCCCCGAACCCGGGGGCCGGGGAGCTGTTTTTT
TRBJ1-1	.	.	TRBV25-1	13	CASSERMNTEAFF	TGTGCCAGCAGTGAAAGGATGAACACTGAAGCTTTCTTT
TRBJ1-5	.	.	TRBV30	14	CAWSVGGGPQPQHF	TGTGCCTGGAGTGTAGGGGGAGGGCCTCAGCCCCAGCATTTT
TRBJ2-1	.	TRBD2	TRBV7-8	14	CASSGLAGGHEQFF	TGTGCCAGCAGCGGACTAGCGGGAGGGCATGAGCAGTTCTTC
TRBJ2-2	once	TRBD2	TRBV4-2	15	CASSFRLADTGELFF	TGTGCCAGCAGCTTCCGACTAGCGGACACCGGGGAGCTGTTTTTT
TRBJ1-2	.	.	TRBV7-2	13	CASSASTVYGYTF	TGTGCCAGCAGCGCGTCGACAGTTTATGGCTACACCTTC
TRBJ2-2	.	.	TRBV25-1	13	CASSAGYAGELFF	TGTGCCAGCAGTGCAGGGTACGCCGGGGAGCTGTTTTTT
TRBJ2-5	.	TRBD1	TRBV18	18	CASSSGQGAPGGQETQYF	TGTGCCAGCTCATCGGGACAGGGGGCCCCAGGAGGGCAAGAGACCCAGTACTTC
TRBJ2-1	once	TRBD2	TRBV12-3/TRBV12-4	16	CASSPNPGLAGHEQFF	TGTGCCAGCAGTCCAAACCCGGGACTAGCGGGCCATGAGCAGTTCTTC
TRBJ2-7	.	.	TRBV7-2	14	CASSTRGLRGEQYF	TGTGCCAGCAGCACCCGGGGCCTCCGCGGTGAGCAGTACTTC
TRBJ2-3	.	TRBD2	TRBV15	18	CATSRDLGRGRATDTQYF	TGTGCCACCAGCAGAGATTTGGGCAGAGGGAGGGCCACAGATACGCAGTATTTT
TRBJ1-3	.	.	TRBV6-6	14	CASRTTVSGNTIYF	TGTGCCAGCAGGACGACAGTCTCTGGAAACACCATATATTTT
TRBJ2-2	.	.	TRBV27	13	CASSSLNTGELFF	TGTGCCAGCAGTTCCCTGAACACCGGGGAGCTGTTTTTT
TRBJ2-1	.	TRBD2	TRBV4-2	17	CASSRVPSGSVDNEQFF	TGTGCCAGCAGCCGAGTTCCTAGCGGGAGTGTAGACAATGAGCAGTTCTTC
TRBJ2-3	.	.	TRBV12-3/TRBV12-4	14	CASNHRGITDTQFF	TGTGCCAGCAACCATAGGGGGATCACAGATACGCAGTTTTTT
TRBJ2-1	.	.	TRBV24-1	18	CATSDLFSPGGAYNEQFF	TGTGCCACCAGTGATCTTTTTTCCCCGGGGGGCGCATACAATGAGCAGTTCTTC
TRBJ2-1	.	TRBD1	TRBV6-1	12	CASSMGDRDAFF	TGTGCCAGCAGTATGGGGGACAGGGATGCGTTCTTC
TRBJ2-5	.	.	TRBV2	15	CASRYRDNSQETQYF	TGTGCCAGCAGGTACCGGGACAATAGCCAAGAGACCCAGTACTTC
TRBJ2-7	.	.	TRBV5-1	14	CASSLGTVVNEQYF	TGCGCCAGCAGCTTGGGGACTGTGGTGAACGAGCAGTACTTC
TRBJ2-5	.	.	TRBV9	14	CASSVALLGETQYF	TGTGCCAGCAGCGTAGCCCTATTAGGGGAGACCCAGTACTTC
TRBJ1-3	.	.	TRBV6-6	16	CASSYSPQTSGNTIYF	TGTGCCAGCAGTTACTCTCCACAGACCTCTGGAAACACCATATATTTT
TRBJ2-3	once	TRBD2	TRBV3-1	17	CASSPTGGTSGMGTQYF	TGTGCCAGCAGCCCGACCGGCGGGACTAGCGGGATGGGTACGCAGTATTTT
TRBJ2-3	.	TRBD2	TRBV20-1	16	CSARGLLAGGTDTQYF	TGCAGTGCCCGAGGGCTACTAGCGGGGGGCACAGATACGCAGTATTTT
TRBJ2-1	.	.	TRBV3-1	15	CASSHDITTYNEQFF	TGTGCCAGCAGTCATGACATCACAACCTACAATGAGCAGTTCTTC
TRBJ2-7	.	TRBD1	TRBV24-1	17	CATNLPGQGNISYEQYF	TGTGCCACTAACCTCCCGGGACAGGGGAATATATCCTACGAGCAGTACTTC
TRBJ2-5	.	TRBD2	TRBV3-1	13	CASSRAGGETQYF	TGTGCCAGCAGCCGAGCGGGAGGAGAGACCCAGTACTTC
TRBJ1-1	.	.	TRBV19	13	CASSSPGYPSAFF	TGTGCCAGTAGTAGCCCGGGGTATCCATCGGCTTTCTTT
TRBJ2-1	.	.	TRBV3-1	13	CASSQDLWRQQFF	TGTGCCAGCAGCCAAGACCTGTGGCGCCAGCAGTTCTTC
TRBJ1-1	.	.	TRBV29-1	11	CSAVGGGGAFF	TGCAGTGCCGTAGGCGGAGGTGGAGCTTTCTTT
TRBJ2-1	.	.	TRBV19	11	CASRDILEQFF	TGTGCCAGTAGGGACATACTTGAGCAGTTCTTC
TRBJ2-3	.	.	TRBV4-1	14	CASSHGRPTDTQYF	TGCGCCAGCAGCCATGGGCGGCCCACAGATACGCAGTATTTT
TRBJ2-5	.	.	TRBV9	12	CASSLRRETQYF	TGTGCCAGCAGCTTGCGGAGGGAGACCCAGTACTTC